This T cell receptor beta chain originates from a study of neoadjuvant nivolumab and ipilimumab in lung cancer (dated by TCRdb to about 2020). General notes on the study: Nivolumab was given at 3 mg/kg intravenously on days 1, 15 and 29, and the combination arm added ipilimumab 1 mg/kg on day 1 only. The major pathologic response (MPR) rate in the intention-to-treat population in each study arm was designated as the primary trial endpoint. In the trial, 44 patients with operable NSCLC were treated, of whom approximately 23 were randomized to nivolumab monotherapy and some 20 to nivolumab plus ipilimumab. TCR repertoires were compared between pretherapy (baseline) peripheral blood and tumors resected at surgery after neoadjuvant immune checkpoint blockade. Matched pretherapy and resected tumor pairs were analyzed for seven patients: four treated with nivolumab and three with nivolumab plus ipilimumab.

Libraries were built with the immunoSEQ multiplex PCR assay. Regarding the original processing steps: Richness and clonality were used to summarize the repertoires, and clones that significantly expanded or contracted between pre- and post-therapy samples were identified. TCRdb obtained this table from immuneACCESS and retained in-frame rearrangements with V and J assigned. These tables miss some clones; where compared with another copy, unresolved V genes account for less than half of the shortfall, and the remainder is unexplained. From that table come the V and J calls and clone size; the DNA was used to work out D and trimming. The sample table holds about 33,000 clones, of which 80% to 95% were seen once. The ten largest clones represent 2.1% of the sample. General findings and caveats noted by the study authors: There was no significant correlation between TCR clonality and pathologic tumor regression, and just a single major-pathologic-response sample was available for the clonality-regression analysis. Tumor T-cell richness and clonality rose from pretherapy to surgery in three of three dual-therapy tumors but in only two of four nivolumab-treated tumors. Richness in tumors resected after neoadjuvant therapy showed a positive correlation with pretherapy blood TCR richness (Spearman R ≈ 0.87). Resected tumors had greater TCR richness and clonality than tumor-adjacent uninvolved lung, and increases were observed in more dual-therapy-treated tumors. A small number of samples was subjected to TCR sequencing.

Turning to this clone: The antigen it binds to is not known. No much larger clonotype is one base removed from it; base qualities were not supplied.

The time point tag for this specimen amounts to: at surgical resection after neoadjuvant nivolumab +/- ipilimumab. The samples were taken from NEOSTAR, a phase 2 randomized trial in operable NSCLC that tested neoadjuvant nivolumab or nivolumab plus ipilimumab, followed by surgery. CDR1 SGHRS and CDR2 YFSETQ were looked up in the germline V gene. Trimming takes 0 bases off V and 0 bases off J; junction bases not matched to a gene: 15. The CDR3 measures 20 amino acids from cysteine to phenylalanine. Only the CDR3 DNA is retained, 60 bases long and in frame from the first base. The clonotype was recovered from an adult with non-small cell lung cancer. Here the chain combines TRBV5-1 and TRBJ2-3, and 8 junction bases match TRBD2. Specimen: peripheral blood, collected after neoadjuvant nivolumab, alone or with ipilimumab, at or shortly before surgery. The CDR3 amino acid sequence is: CASSLASGGPGYGSTDTQYF. The DNA sequence is TGCGCCAGCAGCTTGGCATCGGGAGGGCCCGGTTACGGAAGCACAGATACGCAGTATTTT. Extended through the reference TRBV5-1 and TRBJ2-3 proteins, this CDR3 yields the full variable domain: KAGVTQTPRYLIKTRGQQVTLSCSPISGHRSVSWYQQTPGQGLQFLFEYFSETQRNKGNFPGRFSGRQFSNSRSEMNVSTLELGDSALYLCASSLASGGPGYGSTDTQYFGPGTRLTVL.